The 32 T cell receptor beta chains given below trace back to one sample, sequenced in a study of T-cell reconstitution after alpha-beta-depleted transplantation in children (dated by TCRdb to 2015 to 2016). Receptor amplification or capture employed PCR. The instrument given in TCRdb is Illumina HiSeq 2500. TCR libraries were prepared with molecular barcoding, using unique molecular identifiers to normalize TCRbeta repertoire quantification. TCRdb took the public reads, trimmed them with fastp at Q25, ran MiXCR for clone calling and kept in-frame beta chains. One record per CDR3 amino acid sequence lists the most common genes and DNA. This sample has about 490,000 distinct CDR3 sequences in its table, and 10% of those were observed once. The ten largest clonotypes hold around 2% of the sample. Explained via the paper, the treatment or condition label denotes: allogeneic hematopoietic cell transplantation with graft depleted of TCRalphabeta T cells and CD19 B cells.

The specimen comprised PBMCs, sampled before TCRalphabeta/CD19-depleted stem cell transplant. All receptors come from a child aged 2 to 9 with inherited bone marrow failure, due to receive a stem cell transplant.

This clonotype has at least ten counts. The rearrangement links TRBV6-5 to TRBJ1-1, with D hard to call. CDR1 is MNHEY and CDR2 is SVGAGI in the germline V gene. The CDR3 runs 13 residues. V was clipped by 2 bases and J by 8 bases, with 12 bases between them. In DNA form, the CDR3 reads TGTGCCAGCAGTTACCTCAAGGGATCGGAAGCTTTCTTT. It yields the protein CASSYLKGSEAFF.

This clonotype was detected many times. This chain uses TRBV12-3 or TRBV12-4 with TRBJ2-3, with D maybe TRBD2 (5 bases). The CDR3 totals 14 residues. The V and J ends lost 6 bases and 2 bases respectively, with 12 bases between them. The CDR3 spells CASSRTAFTDTQYF. In DNA, the CDR3 is TGTGCCAGCAGCCGGACTGCCTTCACAGATACGCAGTATTTT.

This clonotype was found many times. The V gene is TRBV4-1, the J gene TRBJ2-3; D is ambiguous. Per the germline V gene, CDR1 is MGHRA and CDR2 is YSYEKL. There are 12 residues in the CDR3. The V end was cut by 3 bases, the J end by 4 bases, with 5 bases between. The CDR3 is CASSQPADTQYF. CDR3 nucleotides: TGCGCCAGCAGCCAGCCGGCAGATACGCAGTATTTT.

At least ten counts were recorded for this clonotype. V usage is TRBV29-1 and J usage is TRBJ2-7; D may match TRBD1 or TRBD2 (7 bases each). The germline V gene encodes CDR1 SQVTM and CDR2 ANQGSEA. This CDR3 spans 12 amino acids. V gave up 4 bases and J gave up 2 bases, with 9 bases separating them. This CDR3 is CSVAGGAYEQYF. In DNA form, the CDR3 reads TGCAGCGTTGCAGGGGGGGCCTACGAGCAGTACTTC.

This clonotype showed up many times. The rearrangement joins TRBV29-1 to TRBJ1-1; no definite D call. Germline CDR1 reads SQVTM; CDR2 reads ANQGSEA. V shed 7 bases and J shed 8 bases, with 23 bases lying between them. The CDR3 totals 14 residues. CDR3 nucleotides: TGCAGCGCCATGAACTTCCGGGCCCTGGAAGAAGCTTTCTTT. Amino acid sequence: CSAMNFRALEEAFF.

Concerning this clonotype itself: Just one base apart from a much larger clone, this may be a read error. The chain is built from TRBV3-1 and TRBJ2-1; D is perhaps TRBD2 (5 bases). Germline V gene lookup returns CDR1 LGHDT and CDR2 YNNKEL (reference sequence). There are 14 residues in the CDR3. The chain's CDR3 is CASSQGAGEAEQLF. CDR3 coding DNA: TGTGCCAGCAGCCAAGGGGCCGGGGAAGCTGAGCAGCTCTTC.

This clonotype was recorded many times. The chain links TRBV12-3 or TRBV12-4 to TRBJ1-1, with TRBD1 as a possible D gene (6 bases). The CDR3 extends over 14 amino acids. Trimming removed 5 bases at V and 1 base at J, with 11 bases between. CDR3 loop: CASSPGQPNTEAFF. The CDR3, as DNA: TGTGCCAGCAGTCCCGGACAGCCGAACACTGAAGCTTTCTTT.

The gene calls are TRBV5-1 and TRBJ2-7, with 8 positions matching TRBD1. CDR1 SGHRS and CDR2 YFSETQ come from the germline V gene. J gave up 5 bases and V 1 base, and 11 bases lay outside the gene matches. This CDR3 has 16 residues. The CDR3 region is CASSLIPSTGVHEQYF. CDR3 DNA sequence: TGCGCCAGCAGCTTGATCCCATCGACAGGGGTCCACGAGCAGTACTTC.

This clonotype was seen repeatedly, ten times or more. The chain has TRBV12-3 or TRBV12-4 and TRBJ2-1; tentative D call: TRBD2 (6 bases). This CDR3 is built from 13 residues. Deletions cut 7 bases from V and 3 bases from J, with 10 bases between. CDR3 nucleotide sequence: TGTGCCAGCACGGCGGGGTACTACAATGAGCAGTTCTTC. Translating gives CASTAGYYNEQFF.

This clonotype appeared many times. The chain combines TRBV4-3 with TRBJ1-2; maybe TRBD1 (5 bases). The CDR3 length is 15 residues. The V gene's germline CDR1 is LGHNA and CDR2 YSLEER. Trimming shortened V by 0 bases and J by 7 bases, and 15 bases separated the two germline ends. This CDR3 is CASSQDQWGVGGYTF. In DNA, the CDR3 is TGCGCCAGCAGCCAAGATCAGTGGGGGGTCGGTGGCTACACCTTC.

Ten or more counts support this clonotype. This chain uses TRBV12-3 or TRBV12-4 with TRBJ2-1; no clear D. The CDR3 has 16 amino acids. Trimming pared 6 bases from V and 5 bases from J, leaving 20 bases between. The CDR3 sequence: CASSAPVGPQNNEQFF. The CDR3 coding sequence is TGTGCCAGCAGCGCCCCCGTCGGGCCGCAAAACAATGAGCAGTTCTTC.

This clonotype was seen a handful of times. The chain uses TRBV11-3 and TRBJ1-2; 9 bases agree with TRBD1. The CDR3 totals 21 residues. The germline V gene has CDR1 SGHNT and CDR2 YENEEA. With V trimmed by 5 bases and J by 1 base, 23 bases remained unmatched. This CDR3 is CASSPALRPAGQGINNYGYTF. Here the CDR3 DNA reads TGTGCCAGCAGCCCAGCCCTGCGCCCCGCGGGACAGGGAATAAATAACTATGGCTACACCTTC.

About this clonotype: This may stem from a read error, because a much larger clone lies one nucleotide away. This sequence joins TRBV6-2 or TRBV6-3 and TRBJ1-5, with 11 bases fitting TRBD1. The germline gives CDR1 MNHEY, CDR2 SVGEGT. V gave up 5 bases and J gave up 3 bases; unmatched junction bases: 21. CDR3 length: 21 residues. CDR3 amino acids: CASSPRTGGHDLLSHNQPQHF. In nucleotides, the CDR3 is TGTGCCAGCAGTCCTAGGACAGGGGGCCATGACCTCCTATCCCACAATCAGCCCCAGCATTTT.

Many counts were recorded for this clonotype. The genes are TRBV18 and TRBJ2-4; D remains ambiguous. This CDR3 comprises 15 residues. Germline loops: CDR1 KGHSH, CDR2 LQKENI. V was cut by 2 bases and J by 0 bases, with 8 bases left in between. CDR3 in amino acids: CASSPTAAAKNIQYF. As DNA, the CDR3 is TGTGCCAGCTCACCAACGGCGGCAGCCAAAAACATTCAGTACTTC.

This clonotype was seen a few times. The chain links TRBV19 to TRBJ1-6; 9 bases are shared with TRBD1. The CDR3 is made up of 16 amino acids. Unmatched junction bases numbered 7, after V lost 6 bases and J lost 4 bases. Looked up from germline, CDR1 is LNHDA and CDR2 is SQIVND (reference sequence). In DNA, the CDR3 is TGTGCCAGTAGCCGGGACAGGGAGGGGTATAATTCACCCCTCCACTTT. Translation: CASSRDREGYNSPLHF.

This clonotype was seen repeatedly, ten times or more. The chain is built from TRBV10-2 and TRBJ2-3; the match to TRBD2 covers 9 bases. The junction had 18 bases not matched to a gene; V was cut back by 10 bases and J by 4 bases. The CDR3 runs to 17 residues. Germline CDR1 reads WSHSY; CDR2 reads SAAADI. The CDR3 is CATLLAGEVVLPDTQYF. The CDR3 DNA sequence: TGCGCCACCTTATTAGCGGGAGAGGTTGTACTGCCAGATACGCAGTATTTT.

This clonotype was found many times. This sequence joins TRBV9 and TRBJ2-2; D gene uncertain. Germline lookup yields CDR1 SGDLS and CDR2 YYNGEE. Trimming stripped 4 bases from V and 0 bases from J, with 10 bases between. The CDR3 sequence is 15 residues long. CDR3 nucleotide sequence: TGTGCCAGCAGCCCCAGAGTACCGAACACCGGGGAGCTGTTTTTT. It codes for CASSPRVPNTGELFF.

This clonotype was recorded at least ten times. This rearrangement joins TRBV12-3 or TRBV12-4 to TRBJ2-1; D not resolved. Trimming shortened V by 6 bases and J by 8 bases, and 11 bases separated the two germline ends. There are 12 residues in the CDR3. Here the CDR3 reads CASSQAGHEQFF. CDR3 nucleotides: TGTGCCAGCAGCCAAGCCGGCCATGAGCAGTTCTTC.

This clonotype was seen repeatedly, ten times or more. This sequence joins TRBV21-1 and TRBJ1-5. TRBV21-1 is flagged as a pseudogene. This CDR3 has 15 amino acids. The CDR3 loop is CASTNDPLSNQPQHF. The CDR3 nucleotides read TGTGCCAGCACCAACGACCCACTTAGCAATCAGCCCCAGCATTTT.

V gene TRBV10-3 combines with J gene TRBJ2-3; 14 positions agree with TRBD2. The CDR3 contains 17 residues. Trimming cost V 4 bases and J 4 bases; bases outside gene matches: 7. The germline CDR1 and CDR2 sequences are ENHRY and SYGVKD. This chain's CDR3 is CAISVLGLAGAADTQYF. DNA of the CDR3: TGTGCCATCAGTGTACTGGGACTAGCGGGAGCCGCAGATACGCAGTATTTT.

This clonotype occurred many times. The chain employs TRBV2 and TRBJ2-1; maybe TRBD2 (5 bases). This CDR3 spans 17 amino acids. Trimming stripped 8 bases from V and 0 bases from J, with 20 bases between. Germline values: CDR1 SNHLY, CDR2 FYNNEI. Here the CDR3 reads CASGSPRRGGSYNEQFF. CDR3 sequence (DNA): TGTGCCAGCGGAAGCCCTAGACGGGGTGGCTCCTACAATGAGCAGTTCTTC.

This clonotype has at least ten counts. This chain joins TRBV20-1 and TRBJ2-7, with a possible D match to TRBD2 (6 bases). CDR1 DFQATT and CDR2 SNEGSKA come from the germline V gene (reference sequence). This CDR3 is built from 14 residues. The CDR3 here is CSARAGSNTYEQYF. The CDR3 DNA follows: TGCAGCGCCCGGGCGGGGAGTAACACCTACGAGCAGTACTTC.

In its sample, this clonotype was seen many times. The CDR3 reads CSGKQLNTEAFF. As DNA, the CDR3 is TGCAGCGGTAAACAGCTGAACACTGAAGCTTTCTTT. The chain joins TRBV29-1 to TRBJ1-1; unclear D gene. The germline CDR1 and CDR2 sequences are SQVTM and ANQGSEA. V lost 7 bases and J 0 bases, leaving 9 bases between the germline ends. This CDR3 has 12 amino acids.

The chain combines TRBV7-2 with TRBJ2-1; D call uncertain. The CDR3 consists of 13 residues. Germline V gene data show CDR1 as SGHTA and CDR2 as FQGNSA. V was pared by 2 bases and J by 6 bases, with 8 bases between. The CDR3 spells CASSLQRRNEQFF. The DNA of the CDR3 is TGTGCCAGCAGCTTACAGAGGCGCAATGAGCAGTTCTTC.

Comment on this clonotype: A much larger clone lies one base from this, so it may be a read error. The chain uses TRBV12-3 or TRBV12-4 and TRBJ2-1, with TRBD2 matching 15 bases. J gave up 9 bases and V 5 bases, and 11 bases lay outside the gene matches. This CDR3 is 17 amino acids long. CDR3 loop: CASSQRTSGRVTIEQFF. CDR3 nucleotides: TGTGCCAGCAGTCAACGGACTAGCGGGAGGGTCACCATTGAGCAGTTCTTC.

This clonotype appeared a few times. The rearrangement links TRBV12-3 or TRBV12-4 to TRBJ2-7, with 8 bases aligning to TRBD2. This CDR3 has 14 residues. The J segment lost 2 bases and the V segment lost 6 bases, leaving 6 bases of the junction unmatched. The CDR3 here is CASRATSGTYEQYF. The CDR3 DNA reads as TGTGCCAGCAGGGCCACTAGCGGAACCTACGAGCAGTACTTC.

Many counts were recorded for this clonotype. The rearrangement links TRBV5-5 to TRBJ1-6, with D unresolved. Trimming removed 2 bases from V and 0 bases from J, with 6 bases in between. The V gene's germline CDR1 is SGHKS and CDR2 YYEKEE (reference sequence). The CDR3 is 15 amino acids. The CDR3: CASSFDASYNSPLHF. The CDR3 region has the DNA TGTGCCAGCAGCTTCGATGCCTCCTATAATTCACCCCTCCACTTT.

This clonotype has a count of ten or more. CDR3 sequence (DNA): TGTGCCAGCAGCTTAGCGACAGGGTCGGGCGAAAAACTGTTTTTT. Protein sequence: CASSLATGSGEKLFF. The gene calls are TRBV7-6 and TRBJ1-4; 7 nucleotides agree with TRBD1. This CDR3 has 15 residues. J lost 8 bases, V lost 0 bases, and 6 bases had no gene match. From germline, CDR1 is SGHVS and CDR2 FNYEAQ.

This clonotype was counted many times. The rearrangement links TRBV6-2 or TRBV6-3 to TRBJ2-5, with TRBD2 matching 8 bases. The germline V gene encodes CDR1 MNHEY and CDR2 SVGEGT. V was pared by 6 bases and J by 4 bases, with 13 bases of the junction left unmatched. This CDR3 contains 16 residues. DNA for the CDR3: TGTGCCAGCAGCTACAGTCGGGAGGGTAGTGGAGAGACCCAGTACTTC. Residues: CASSYSREGSGETQYF.

The chain has TRBV10-3 and TRBJ2-7; 15 nucleotides agree with TRBD2. This CDR3 spans 18 amino acids. The trim removed 2 bases at V and 0 bases at J, leaving 5 bases unmatched. Germline V gene data show CDR1 as ENHRY and CDR2 as SYGVKD. The CDR3 DNA reads as TGTGCCATCAGTGAGCGGGGACTAGCGGGAGGAAGCTCCTACGAGCAGTACTTC. Protein: CAISERGLAGGSSYEQYF.

This clonotype was detected ten times or more. The rearrangement uses TRBV6-2 or TRBV6-3 and TRBJ2-7; TRBD1 matches 9 bases. Germline CDR1 is MNHEY and CDR2 is SVGEGT. V shed 5 bases and J 4 bases; nucleotides not matched to a gene: 6. The CDR3 covers 14 residues. For the CDR3, the DNA is TGTGCCAGCAGTGGCCGGGACAGGGCTTACGAGCAGTACTTC. Protein product: CASSGRDRAYEQYF.

This clonotype has just a few counts. The V and J genes are TRBV5-1 and TRBJ2-7; 7 bases agree with TRBD2. The CDR3 covers 14 residues. V was clipped by 0 bases and J by 6 bases; unmatched bases: 6. The germline V gene encodes CDR1 SGHRS and CDR2 YFSETQ. CDR3 coding DNA: TGCGCCAGCAGCTTGGGTCTAGCGGCCGGCGAGCAGTACTTC. This sequence encodes CASSLGLAAGEQYF.